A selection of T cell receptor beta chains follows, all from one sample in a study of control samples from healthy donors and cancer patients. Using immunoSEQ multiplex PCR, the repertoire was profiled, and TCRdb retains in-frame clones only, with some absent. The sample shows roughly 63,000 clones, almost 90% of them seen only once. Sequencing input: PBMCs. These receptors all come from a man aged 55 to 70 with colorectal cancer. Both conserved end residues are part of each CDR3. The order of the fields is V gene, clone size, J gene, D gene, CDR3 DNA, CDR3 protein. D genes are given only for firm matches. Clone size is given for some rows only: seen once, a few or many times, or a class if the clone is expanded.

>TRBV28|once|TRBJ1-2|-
TGTGCCAGCAGTGGCAGGGGCCGGCCTGGAGGCTACACCTTC
CASSGRGRPGGYTF
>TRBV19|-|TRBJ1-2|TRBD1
TGTGCCAGTAGTACCCAGGGACAGTTTGCAGCCTATGGCTACACCTTC
CASSTQGQFAAYGYTF
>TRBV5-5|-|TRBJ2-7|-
TGTGCCAGCAGCGAGGGACATGACTACGAGCAGTACTTC
CASSEGHDYEQYF
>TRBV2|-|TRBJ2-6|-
TGTGCCAGCAGCCCAAACTCGGGAGGGGCCAACGTCCTGACTTTC
CASSPNSGGANVLTF
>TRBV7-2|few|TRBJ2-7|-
TGTGCCAGCAGCCTCTCTGCATCGGGGTACGAGCAGTACTTC
CASSLSASGYEQYF
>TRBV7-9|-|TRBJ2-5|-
TGTGCCAGCAGCCCAGCGTATTCGGGGGAGACCCAGTACTTC
CASSPAYSGETQYF
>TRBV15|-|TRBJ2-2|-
TGTGCCACCAGCCTGGGCGGGGAGCTGTTTTTT
CATSLGGELFF
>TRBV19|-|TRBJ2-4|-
TGTGCCAGTAGTATTGGCGGGGACCTAGCCAAAAACATTCAGTACTTC
CASSIGGDLAKNIQYF
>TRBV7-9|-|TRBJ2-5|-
TGTGCCAGCAGCACCGGCCTGGGGAAAGAGACCCAGTACTTC
CASSTGLGKETQYF
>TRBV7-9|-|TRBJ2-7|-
TGTGCCAGCAGCCTGGAGGGGGGGCGCTCCTACGAGCAGTACTTC
CASSLEGGRSYEQYF
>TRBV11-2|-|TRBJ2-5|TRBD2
TGTGCCAGCAGCTTCTCGCGGGGGGTAACGGAGACCCAGTACTTC
CASSFSRGVTETQYF
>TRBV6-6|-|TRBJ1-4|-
TGTGCCAGTAAGGCGGCAGCTGCTAATGAAAAACTGTTTTTT
CASKAAAANEKLFF
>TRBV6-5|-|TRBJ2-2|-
TGTGCCAGCAGTTACTTAGGGGAGCTGTTTTTT
CASSYLGELFF
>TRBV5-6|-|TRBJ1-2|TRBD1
TGTGCCAGCAGCTTGGGGTCGGACAGGCTATTCTATGGCTACACCTTC
CASSLGSDRLFYGYTF
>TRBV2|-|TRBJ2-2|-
TGTGCCAGCAGTGCTGGGAAGAGTACCGGGGAGCTGTTTTTT
CASSAGKSTGELFF
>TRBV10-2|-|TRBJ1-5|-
TGCGCCAGCAGGGATGGAAGCAATCAGCCCCAGCATTTT
CASRDGSNQPQHF
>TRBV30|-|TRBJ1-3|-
TGTGCCTGGGGTGGACAGCCGTTCTCTGGAAACACCATATATTTT
CAWGGQPFSGNTIYF
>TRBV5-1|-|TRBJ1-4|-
TGCGCCAGCAGCGTTACCCGGTTCGCAACTAATGAAAAACTGTTTTTT
CASSVTRFATNEKLFF
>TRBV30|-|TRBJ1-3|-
TGTGCCTGGGGCCCCCAGGGACGGCAAAGCTTCTCTGGAAACACCATATATTTT
CAWGPQGRQSFSGNTIYF
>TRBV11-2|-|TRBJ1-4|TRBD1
TGTGCCAGCAGCTTAGGGACAGGGGGCTTCGGTACTAATGAAAAACTGTTTTTT
CASSLGTGGFGTNEKLFF
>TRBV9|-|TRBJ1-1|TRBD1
TGTGCCAGCAAGGGACAGGGAGGGAACACTGAAGCTTTCTTT
CASKGQGGNTEAFF
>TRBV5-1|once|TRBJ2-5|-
TGCGCCAGCAGCCCGGAGGGCAGGGAGGCGGAGACCCAGTACTTC
CASSPEGREAETQYF
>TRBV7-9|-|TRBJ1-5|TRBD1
TGTGCCAGCAGCTTAGATGGCGGGACAGGGAATTTTCGGCAGCCCCAGCATTTT
CASSLDGGTGNFRQPQHF
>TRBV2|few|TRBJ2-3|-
TGTGCCAGCAGTGAAAACAGGGCCGGTAAAGATACGCAGTATTTT
CASSENRAGKDTQYF
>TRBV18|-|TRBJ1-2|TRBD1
TGTGCCAGCTCACTCCTGGAGGGGGCAGATGGCTACACCTTC
CASSLLEGADGYTF
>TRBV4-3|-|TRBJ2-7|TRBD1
TGCGCCAGCAGCCAAAACAGGGGGCCCTACGAGCAGTACTTC
CASSQNRGPYEQYF
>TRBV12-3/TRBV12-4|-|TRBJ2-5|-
TGTGCCACAGGGGCTATGGAGACCCAGTACTTC
CATGAMETQYF
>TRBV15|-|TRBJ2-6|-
TGTGCCACCAGCAGAGGACACTCCACCTCTGGGGCCAACGTCCTGACTTTC
CATSRGHSTSGANVLTF
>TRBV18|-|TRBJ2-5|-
TGTGCCAGCTCGCTTACAGGGCCTCAAGAGACCCAGTACTTC
CASSLTGPQETQYF
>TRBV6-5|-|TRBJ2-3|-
TGTGCCAGCAGGGACCCCCGGAGGACAGATACGCAGTATTTT
CASRDPRRTDTQYF
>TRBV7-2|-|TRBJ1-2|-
TGTGCCAGCAGCTTAGCCCCCGCTAACTATGGCTACACCTTC
CASSLAPANYGYTF
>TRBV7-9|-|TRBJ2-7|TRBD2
TGTGCCAGCAGCTCTAGCGGGGGGTACGAGCAGTACTTC
CASSSSGGYEQYF
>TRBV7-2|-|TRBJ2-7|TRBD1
TGTGCCAGCAGCTCCCGACAGGGTCCCTACGAGCAGTACTTC
CASSSRQGPYEQYF